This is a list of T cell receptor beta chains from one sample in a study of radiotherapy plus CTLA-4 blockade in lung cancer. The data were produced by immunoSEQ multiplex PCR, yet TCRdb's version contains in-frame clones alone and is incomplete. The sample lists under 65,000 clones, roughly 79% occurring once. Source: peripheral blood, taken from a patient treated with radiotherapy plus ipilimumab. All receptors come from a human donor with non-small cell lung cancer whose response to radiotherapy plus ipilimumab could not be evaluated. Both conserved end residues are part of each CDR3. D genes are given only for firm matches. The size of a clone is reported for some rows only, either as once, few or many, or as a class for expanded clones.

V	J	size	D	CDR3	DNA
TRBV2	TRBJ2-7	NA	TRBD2	CASSEGMGGLAAYEQYF	TGTGCCAGCAGTGAAGGGATGGGTGGGCTAGCGGCCTACGAGCAGTACTTC
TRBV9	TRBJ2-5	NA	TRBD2	CASSVGTSGGQETQYF	TGTGCCAGCAGCGTAGGAACTAGCGGGGGCCAAGAGACCCAGTACTTC
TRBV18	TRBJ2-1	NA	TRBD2	CASTTGSGRTHNEQFF	TGTGCCAGCACCACCGGCAGCGGGAGGACGCACAATGAGCAGTTCTTC
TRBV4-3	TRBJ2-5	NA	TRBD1	CASSQDRGQGAETQYF	TGCGCCAGCAGCCAAGATAGGGGACAGGGGGCAGAGACCCAGTACTTC
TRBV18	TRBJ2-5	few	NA	CASSPGVGRPETQYF	TGTGCCAGCTCACCGGGAGTTGGGCGGCCAGAGACCCAGTACTTC
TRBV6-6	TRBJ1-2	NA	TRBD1	CASSYAGQGGGYTF	TGTGCCAGCAGTTACGCGGGACAGGGAGGAGGCTACACCTTC
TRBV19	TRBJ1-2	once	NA	CASQSGLGYGYTF	TGTGCCAGTCAAAGTGGGCTCGGCTATGGCTACACCTTC
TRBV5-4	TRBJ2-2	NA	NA	CASSFRGTGELFF	TGTGCCAGCAGCTTTCGCGGGACCGGGGAGCTGTTTTTT
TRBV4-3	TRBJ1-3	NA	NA	CASSQDITRRGSGNTIYF	TGCGCCAGCAGCCAAGATATTACACGGAGGGGCTCTGGAAACACCATATATTTT
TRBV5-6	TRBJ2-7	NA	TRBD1	CASSSTGGPSIPYEQYF	TGTGCCAGCAGCTCGACAGGGGGCCCCTCTATTCCCTACGAGCAGTACTTC
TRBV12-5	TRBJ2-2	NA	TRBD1	CASGLAGQGRTGELFF	TGTGCTAGTGGTTTAGCAGGACAGGGTCGCACCGGGGAGCTGTTTTTT
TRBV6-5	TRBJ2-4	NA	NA	CASSSGEGSAKNIQYF	TGTGCCAGCAGTTCAGGGGAAGGGTCGGCCAAAAACATTCAGTACTTC
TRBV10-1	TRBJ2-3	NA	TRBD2	CASSESLAGGPLTDTQYF	TGCGCCAGCAGTGAGAGCCTAGCGGGAGGGCCCCTCACAGATACGCAGTATTTT
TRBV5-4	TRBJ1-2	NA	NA	CASSKSRDNQSRHTF	TGTGCCAGCAGCAAGTCCCGGGACAATCAGAGTCGCCACACCTTC
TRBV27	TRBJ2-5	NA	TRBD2	CASRISGGAFETQYF	TGTGCCAGCAGAATCAGCGGGGGGGCCTTTGAGACCCAGTACTTC
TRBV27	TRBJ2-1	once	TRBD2	CASSPAGVGYNEQFF	TGTGCCAGCAGTCCCGCGGGGGTGGGCTACAATGAGCAGTTCTTC
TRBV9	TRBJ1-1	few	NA	CASSVDRLNTEAFF	TGTGCCAGCAGCGTAGACAGGTTGAACACTGAAGCTTTCTTT
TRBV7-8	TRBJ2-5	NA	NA	CASSLDVLPGTQYF	TGTGCCAGCAGCTTAGACGTCCTCCCGGGGACCCAGTACTTC
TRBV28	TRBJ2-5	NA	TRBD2	CASSPLRGVGETQYF	TGTGCCAGCAGTCCCCTGCGGGGGGTCGGGGAGACCCAGTACTTC
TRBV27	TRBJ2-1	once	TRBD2	CASSSQSGSVDNEQFF	TGTGCCAGCAGTTCTCAGAGCGGGAGTGTGGACAATGAGCAGTTCTTC
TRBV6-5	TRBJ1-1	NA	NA	CASSYPTAGGWTEAFF	TGTGCCAGCAGTTACCCTACGGCCGGAGGTTGGACTGAAGCTTTCTTT
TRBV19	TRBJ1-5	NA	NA	CASSILRDDQPQHF	TGTGCCAGTAGTATACTCAGGGATGACCAGCCCCAGCATTTT
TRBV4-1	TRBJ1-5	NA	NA	CASSQDRTRGYNQPQHF	TGCGCCAGCAGCCAAGATCGTACTCGCGGATACAATCAGCCCCAGCATTTT
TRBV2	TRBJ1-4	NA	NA	CASSGAPGAANEKLFF	TGTGCCAGCAGTGGGGCCCCAGGGGCGGCTAATGAAAAACTGTTTTTT
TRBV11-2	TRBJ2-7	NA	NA	CASSFTSWGQQAYEQYF	TGTGCCAGCAGCTTTACCTCGTGGGGGCAACAAGCCTACGAGCAGTACTTC
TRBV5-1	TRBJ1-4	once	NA	CASSLAGDRREKLFF	TGCGCCAGCAGCTTGGCGGGGGATAGGAGGGAAAAACTGTTTTTT
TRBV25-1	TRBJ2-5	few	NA	CASSESLSLGETQYF	TGTGCCAGCAGTGAAAGCCTCTCTCTTGGAGAGACCCAGTACTTC
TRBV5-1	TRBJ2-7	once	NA	CASSNDRTYEQYF	TGCGCCAGCAGCAATGACAGGACCTACGAGCAGTACTTC
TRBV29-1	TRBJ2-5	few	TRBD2	CSAFRGLAGYETQYF	TGCAGCGCTTTCAGGGGACTAGCGGGATACGAGACCCAGTACTTC
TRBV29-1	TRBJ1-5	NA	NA	CSVKQGGEQPQHF	TGCAGCGTTAAACAGGGAGGGGAACAGCCCCAGCATTTT
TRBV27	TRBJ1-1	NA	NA	CASSPRGNTEAFF	TGTGCCAGCAGTCCTAGGGGCAACACTGAAGCTTTCTTT
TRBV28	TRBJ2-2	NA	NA	CASSLSSWEATGELFF	TGTGCCAGCAGTTTAAGTTCGTGGGAGGCCACCGGGGAGCTGTTTTTT
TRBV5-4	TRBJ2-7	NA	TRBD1	CASSSRFRGHEQYF	TGTGCCAGCAGCTCCCGTTTCAGGGGGCACGAGCAGTACTTC
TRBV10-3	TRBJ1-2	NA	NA	CAISDSEGYGYTF	TGTGCCATCAGTGACAGTGAGGGCTATGGCTACACCTTC
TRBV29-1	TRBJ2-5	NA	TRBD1	CSVGGQGAREQYF	TGCAGCGTTGGGGGACAGGGGGCGCGGGAGCAGTACTTC
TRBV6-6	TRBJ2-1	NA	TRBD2	CASSYSTSGVQGQFF	TGTGCCAGCAGTTACTCGACTAGCGGGGTTCAGGGGCAGTTCTTC
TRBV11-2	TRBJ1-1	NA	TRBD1	CASSLAGQGYAFF	TGTGCCAGCAGCTTAGCGGGACAGGGTTATGCTTTCTTT
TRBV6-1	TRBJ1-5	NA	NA	CASSGDRNTQPQHF	TGTGCCAGCAGTGGAGACAGAAATACGCAGCCCCAGCATTTT
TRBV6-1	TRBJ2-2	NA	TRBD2	CASSDDSGRAHGELFF	TGTGCCAGCAGTGATGATAGCGGGAGGGCCCACGGGGAGCTGTTTTTT
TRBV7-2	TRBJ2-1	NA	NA	CASSGQLYNEQFF	TGTGCCAGCAGCGGACAGCTCTACAATGAGCAGTTCTTC
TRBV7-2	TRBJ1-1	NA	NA	CASSFYMNTEAFF	TGTGCCAGCAGCTTTTACATGAACACTGAAGCTTTCTTT
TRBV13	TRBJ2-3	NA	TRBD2	CASSLRVGSGGSGDTQYF	TGTGCCAGCAGCTTACGTGTTGGTAGCGGGGGCTCGGGGGATACGCAGTATTTT
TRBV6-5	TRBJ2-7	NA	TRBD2	CASSYSATAGGYF	TGTGCCAGCAGTTACTCGGCCACAGCGGGGGGTTACTTC
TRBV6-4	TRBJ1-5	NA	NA	CASSGGGNQPQHF	TGTGCCAGCTCAGGCGGGGGCAATCAGCCCCAGCATTTT
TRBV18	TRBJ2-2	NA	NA	CASSPAVGELFF	TGTGCCAGCTCACCCGCGGTCGGGGAGCTGTTTTTT